A single T cell receptor (beta chain) is shown here with its context. Its matching antigen is unknown. These data are taken from a study of post-analysis software for immune sequencing data. As for the study in general: Some patients lacked subtype; others had relapsing-remitting, secondary progressive or progressive-relapsing disease.

The authors incorporated unique molecular identifiers into the TCR beta cDNA libraries. Roughly 500,000 cDNA molecules were recovered from an input of roughly 0.85 to 10 million T cells. Each CDR3 protein gets one entry after TCRdb re-called the PCR reads with MiXCR. Altogether around 500,000 distinct CDR3 sequences are present, around a third being singletons, with the ten largest covering less than 6%. Study-wide findings and caveats: Comparison with controls showed significantly lower normalized Chao1 diversity in multiple sclerosis patients. Same-batch samples co-clustered strongly by F measure. When patients were compared with controls, four to six TRBV segments were more frequent, TRBV5-6, TRBV5-1 and TRBV20-1 among them.

This CDR3 comprises 14 residues. Trimming cost V 2 bases and J 3 bases; bases outside gene matches: 3. CDR1 is MGHRA, CDR2 YSYEKL, per germline. The sequence came from a girl between 2 and 17 years old with multiple sclerosis. Sequenced material: blood. J is TRBJ1-2 and V is TRBV4-1, with 7 bases fitting TRBD1. CDR3 nucleotides: TGCGCCAGCAGCCAAACAGGGGCCCACTATGGCTACACCTTC. Amino acids: CASSQTGAHYGYTF.